This entry describes one TCR beta chain. Its antigen is unidentified. TCRdb processed the 5' RACE reads anew with MiXCR; each CDR3 protein has one entry. The data contain 1.5 million to 2 million distinct CDR3 sequences, 32% of them seen just once; the ten biggest clones take up approximately 0.29%. This sample is part of a study of identical twins. Study-wide points: It was out-of-frame TCR alpha sharing in monozygotic twins that models underestimated.

Sequences were obtained from cord blood. The source is a newborn girl in good health.

The CDR3 protein is CASSEQGRAGKLFF. CDR3 bases: TGTGCCAGCAGCGAGCAGGGTCGGGCAGGAAAACTGTTTTTT. The chain combines TRBV6-5 with TRBJ1-4; D is perhaps TRBD1 (5 bases). CDR3 size: 14 residues. Trimming took 6 bases from V and 10 from J, leaving 18 bases between them. The germline CDR1 and CDR2 sequences are MNHEY and SVGAGI.